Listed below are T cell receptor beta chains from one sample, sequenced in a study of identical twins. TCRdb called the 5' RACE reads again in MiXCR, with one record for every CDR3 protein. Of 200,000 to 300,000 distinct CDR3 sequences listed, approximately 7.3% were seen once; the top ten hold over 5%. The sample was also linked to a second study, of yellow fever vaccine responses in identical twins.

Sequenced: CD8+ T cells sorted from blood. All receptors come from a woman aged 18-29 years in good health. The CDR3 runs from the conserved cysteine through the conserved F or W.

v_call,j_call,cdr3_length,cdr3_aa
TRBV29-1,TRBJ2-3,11,CSVGGSDTQYF
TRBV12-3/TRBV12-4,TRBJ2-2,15,CASQSEGPSSGELFF
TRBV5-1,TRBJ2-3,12,CASSGDKDTQYF
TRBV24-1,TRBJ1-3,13,CATSERNGNTIYF
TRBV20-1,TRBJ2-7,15,CSAPRGDGGSYEQYF
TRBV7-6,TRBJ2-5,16,CASSFRLAGRQETQYF
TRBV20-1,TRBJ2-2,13,CSGRAVNTGELFF
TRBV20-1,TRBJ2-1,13,CSARAINYNEQFF
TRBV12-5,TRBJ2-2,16,CASGEPQGLGTGELFF
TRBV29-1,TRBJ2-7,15,CSVEGTGRGTYEQYF
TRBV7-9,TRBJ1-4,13,CASSPRTGPKLFF
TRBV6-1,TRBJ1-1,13,CATGDRGRTEAFF
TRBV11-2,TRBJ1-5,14,CASSPEYSNQPQHF
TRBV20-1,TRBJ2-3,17,CSASHRGRSPRTDTQYF
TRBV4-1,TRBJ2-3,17,CASSQAGGRFSTDTQYF
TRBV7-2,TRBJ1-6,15,CASSLDPGLNSPLHF